Shown below are 29 T cell receptor beta chains from a single sample sequenced in a study of blood T cell repertoires in COVID-19. Profiling relied on immunoSEQ multiplex PCR, and the TCRdb table lists in-frame clones only, not all of them. The sample carries some 240,000 clones, 84% recorded once. Sequencing used peripheral blood. The receptor source for this set is a middle-aged woman who had recovered from COVID-19.

The chain combines TRBV11-3 with TRBJ2-2; perhaps TRBD2 as D (6 bases). The germline CDR1 and CDR2 sequences are SGHNT and YENEEA. Trimming removed 4 bases from V and 3 bases from J, with 12 bases in between. The CDR3 is 15 residues long. The CDR3 reads CASSSSGGYTGELFF. The DNA of the CDR3 is TGTGCCAGCAGCTCCAGCGGAGGGTACACCGGGGAGCTGTTTTTT.

This rearrangement joins TRBV10-1 to TRBJ2-7; 12 bases are a match to TRBD1. Trimming at V came to 10 bases and at J to 7 bases, leaving 11 bases not matched to a gene. Germline CDR1 and CDR2: WNHNN and SYGVQD (reference sequence). The CDR3 is 14 amino acids. CDR3 sequence reads: CATFLRDRGLEQYF. As DNA, the CDR3 is TGCGCCACCTTTTTACGGGACAGGGGGCTTGAGCAGTACTTC.

The rearrangement joins TRBV5-8 to TRBJ1-5, with a possible D match to TRBD1 (5 bases). Germline CDR1 and CDR2: SGHTS and YDEGEE. The CDR3 has 15 amino acids. Trimming removed 2 bases from V and 5 bases from J, with 14 bases in between. The DNA of the CDR3 is TGTGCCAGCAGCTTACAGGCCGGCGCGGATCAGCCCCAGCATTTT. Its protein is CASSLQAGADQPQHF. The variable domain in full, with the rest retrieved from reference TRBV5-8 and TRBJ1-5, is EAGVTQSPTHLIKTRGQQATLRCSPISGHTSVYWYQQALGLGLQFLLWYDEGEERNRGNFPPRFSGRQFPNYSSELNVNALELEDSALYLCASSLQAGADQPQHFGDGTRLSIL.

The J gene is TRBJ2-2, the V gene TRBV7-8, with a possible D match to TRBD1 (6 bases). V was shortened by 5 bases and J by 1 base, with 17 bases between the two germline ends. This CDR3 spans 17 amino acids. Germline values: CDR1 SGHVS, CDR2 FQNEAQ. CDR3 nucleotides: TGTGCCAGCAGCAAACCTGGGGGCAGGGGGAACACCGGGGAGCTGTTTTTT. It yields the protein CASSKPGGRGNTGELFF.

The CDR3 is CATSRGSLGNQPQHF. The CDR3 bases are TGTGCCACCAGCAGAGGTTCTCTCGGCAATCAGCCCCAGCATTTT. The rearrangement joins TRBV15 to TRBJ1-5; D ambiguous. CDR3 length equals 15 residues. Looked up from germline, CDR1 is LNHNV and CDR2 is YYDKDF (reference sequence). Trimming removed 1 base at V and 2 bases at J, with 9 bases between.

This clone showed up many times. V and J are TRBV11-3 and TRBJ1-3; D ambiguous. This CDR3 has 14 residues. The germline CDR1 and CDR2 sequences are SGHNT and YENEEA. The V and J ends lost 4 bases and 0 bases respectively, with 7 bases between them. CDR3: CASSSPPSGNTIYF. CDR3 in DNA: TGTGCCAGCAGCTCTCCTCCCTCTGGAAACACCATATATTTT.

The rearrangement uses TRBV7-9 and TRBJ1-2, with a weak D call TRBD1 (6 bases). This CDR3 contains 16 residues. Trimming stripped 4 bases from V and 1 base from J, with 16 bases between. The germline V gene encodes CDR1 SEHNR and CDR2 FQNEAQ (reference sequence). Here the CDR3 DNA reads TGTGCCAGCAGCTCTTCTGGACAGCAATATAACTATGGCTACACCTTC. This translates into CASSSSGQQYNYGYTF.

This clone was observed a few times. The rearrangement links TRBV7-9 to TRBJ2-1, with TRBD2 as a possible D gene (7 bases). The V and J ends lost 0 bases and 0 bases respectively, with 9 bases between them. Germline assignment: CDR1 SEHNR and CDR2 FQNEAQ (reference sequence). This CDR3 comprises 16 residues. DNA for the CDR3: TGTGCCAGCAGCTTAGCGGGGGGGCGCTCCTACAATGAGCAGTTCTTC. Amino acids: CASSLAGGRSYNEQFF. Full variable domain (missing parts from reference TRBV7-9 and TRBJ2-1): DTGVSQNPRHKITKRGQNVTFRCDPISEHNRLYWYRQTLGQGPEFLTYFQNEAQLEKSRLLSDRFSAERPKGSFSTLEIQRTEQGDSAMYLCASSLAGGRSYNEQFFGPGTRLTVL.

This sequence joins TRBV7-2 and TRBJ2-3; the D gene is possibly TRBD2 (6 bases). Trimming took 3 bases from V and 1 from J, leaving 11 bases between them. The CDR3 contains 15 residues. CDR1 SGHTA and CDR2 FQGNSA come from the germline V gene. The CDR3 loop reads CASSFTGLRTDTQYF. For the CDR3, the DNA is TGTGCCAGCAGCTTCACGGGACTTCGCACAGATACGCAGTATTTT. Variable domain in full (rest from reference TRBV7-2 and TRBJ2-3): GAGVSQSPSNKVTEKGKDVELRCDPISGHTALYWYRQSLGQGLEFLIYFQGNSAPDKSGLPSDRFSAERTGGSVSTLTIQRTQQEDSAVYLCASSFTGLRTDTQYFGPGTRLTVL.

The V and J genes are TRBV28 and TRBJ2-7, with D possibly matching TRBD2 (6 bases). The V end lost 7 bases, the J end lost 2 bases, and 21 bases lay between the germline ends. This CDR3 region has 16 residues. CDR1 is MDHEN, CDR2 SYDVKM, per germline. The CDR3 loop is CASNTVADKIAYEQYF. CDR3 nucleotide sequence: TGTGCCAGCAACACCGTAGCGGATAAAATTGCCTACGAGCAGTACTTC. The full variable domain, rest sourced from reference TRBV28 and TRBJ2-7, is DVKVTQSSRYLVKRTGEKVFLECVQDMDHENMFWYRQDPGLGLRLIYFSYDVKMKEKGDIPEGYSVSREKKERFSLILESASTNQTSMYLCASNTVADKIAYEQYFGPGTRLTVT.

This sequence joins TRBV10-3 and TRBJ2-2, with 7 positions matching TRBD1. The CDR3 covers 16 residues. Germline V gene sequence: CDR1 ENHRY, CDR2 SYGVKD. The J segment lost 2 bases and the V segment lost 6 bases, leaving 9 bases of the junction unmatched. CDR3 in amino acids: CAISPTGPRNTGELFF. CDR3 in DNA: TGTGCCATCAGCCCGACAGGGCCCCGAAACACCGGGGAGCTGTTTTTT.

This clone was counted between two and nine times. V usage is TRBV27 and J usage is TRBJ1-5; 7 bases map to TRBD1. CDR1 is MNHEY and CDR2 is SMNVEV in the germline V gene (reference sequence). The CDR3 totals 15 residues. V lost 5 bases to trimming and J lost 4 bases; unmatched junction nucleotides: 8. The CDR3 loop reads CASSRLVDRNQPQHF. The CDR3 DNA is TGTGCCAGCAGTCGACTCGTGGACAGGAATCAGCCCCAGCATTTT.

The genes are TRBV28 and TRBJ1-4; 8 nucleotides match TRBD1. V trimming: 7 bases; J trimming: 5 bases; junction bases outside the gene matches: 3. There are 13 residues in the CDR3. Germline lookup yields CDR1 MDHEN and CDR2 SYDVKM. The CDR3 reads CASTTGGNEKLFF. CDR3 DNA sequence: TGTGCCAGCACTACAGGGGGGAATGAAAAACTGTTTTTT. Combining the CDR3 with reference TRBV28 and TRBJ1-4 gives the whole variable domain DVKVTQSSRYLVKRTGEKVFLECVQDMDHENMFWYRQDPGLGLRLIYFSYDVKMKEKGDIPEGYSVSREKKERFSLILESASTNQTSMYLCASTTGGNEKLFFGSGTQLSVL.

The V call is TRBV6-6, the J call TRBJ1-3; D gene uncertain. Per the germline V gene, CDR1 is MNHNY and CDR2 is SVGAGI (reference sequence). This CDR3 region has 16 residues. V lost 1 base, J lost 0 bases, and 10 bases lay in between. The CDR3 coding sequence is TGTGCCAGCAGTTACTTGGAACTATACTCTGGAAACACCATATATTTT. Translating it yields CASSYLELYSGNTIYF.

The chain links TRBV20-1 to TRBJ2-7; TRBD2 matches 8 bases. The germline V gene has CDR1 DFQATT and CDR2 SNEGSKA (reference sequence). V shed 6 bases, J shed 3 bases, and the junction held 1 base outside the gene matches. The CDR3 loop spans 11 amino acids. The CDR3 region has the DNA TGCAGTGCAGGGACTAGCTACGAGCAGTACTTC. This gives the protein CSAGTSYEQYF.

This clone has only one observation. The rearrangement joins TRBV2 to TRBJ1-2; maybe TRBD1 (5 bases). V lost 7 bases, J lost 1 base, and 13 bases lay in between. The CDR3 runs to 14 residues. In germline, CDR1 is SNHLY, CDR2 FYNNEI. DNA of the CDR3: TGTGCCAGCATGATCGGGGGTGGTAACTATGGCTACACCTTC. Protein product: CASMIGGGNYGYTF.

This chain uses TRBV7-2 with TRBJ2-7; TRBD1 matches at 8 bases. CDR1 SGHTA and CDR2 FQGNSA come from the germline V gene. The CDR3 consists of 15 residues. V lost 4 bases and J lost 1; bases outside the gene matches: 6. This CDR3 is CASSSAQGVSYEQYF. The CDR3 bases are TGTGCCAGCAGCTCTGCACAGGGGGTTTCCTACGAGCAGTACTTC.

V is TRBV28 and J is TRBJ1-1; D remains ambiguous. The V end was cut by 7 bases, the J end by 11 bases, with 17 bases between. Germline V gives CDR1 MDHEN, CDR2 SYDVKM. This CDR3 is built from 12 residues. The CDR3 DNA reads TGTGCCAGCAACCAGCCTTCTCGCGGGGCTTTCTTT. Translation: CASNQPSRGAFF.

The genes are TRBV7-2 and TRBJ1-2, with D perhaps matching TRBD1 (6 bases). Per germline, CDR1 SGHTA and CDR2 FQGNSA. CDR3 length: 13 residues. V was trimmed by 1 base and J by 4 bases, leaving 7 bases between them. The CDR3 loop is CASSLDRVYGYTF. CDR3 bases: TGTGCCAGCAGCTTAGACAGGGTCTATGGCTACACCTTC.

This rearrangement joins TRBV4-1 to TRBJ1-5; the D gene is possibly TRBD1 (5 bases). The V gene lost 0 bases and the J gene lost 9 bases, with 15 bases spanning the gap. Germline V gives CDR1 MGHRA, CDR2 YSYEKL. The CDR3 sequence is 15 residues long. The CDR3 sequence: CASSQDLGASRPQHF. In DNA, the CDR3 is TGCGCCAGCAGCCAAGATTTAGGGGCTTCTCGGCCCCAGCATTTT.

The chain is built from TRBV3-1 (or the pseudogene TRBV3-2) and TRBJ1-2; the match to TRBD1 covers 12 bases. The V segment lost 2 bases and the J segment 8 bases; nucleotides outside the gene matches: 6. Per germline, CDR1 LGHDT and CDR2 YNNKEL (reference sequence). The CDR3 totals 15 residues. The CDR3 DNA follows: TGTGCCAGCAGCCAATTCGGGACAGGGGGCTTAGGCTACACCTTC. Residues: CASSQFGTGGLGYTF.

This chain connects TRBV11-3 to TRBJ1-1, with TRBD1 matching 9 bases. The germline V gene encodes CDR1 SGHNT and CDR2 YENEEA. The CDR3 runs to 16 residues. The V gene end was trimmed by 3 bases and the J gene end by 3 bases; junction bases not matched to a gene: 8. The CDR3 here is CASSFTQGALDTEAFF. Written as DNA, the CDR3 is TGTGCCAGCAGCTTTACACAGGGGGCTCTGGACACTGAAGCTTTCTTT.

CDR3 sequence: CASSAQNTGELFF. For the CDR3, the DNA is TGTGCCAGCAGTGCCCAGAACACCGGGGAGCTGTTTTTT. The V gene is TRBV2, the J gene TRBJ2-2; D gene unclear. The CDR3 is 13 residues long. Trimming left V 4 bases short and J 1 base short, with 4 bases between. Germline V gene lookup returns CDR1 SNHLY and CDR2 FYNNEI. The full variable domain, in which reference TRBV2 and TRBJ2-2 provide the parts outside the CDR3, is EPEVTQTPSHQVTQMGQEVILRCVPISNHLYFYWYRQILGQKVEFLVSFYNNEISEKSEIFDDQFSVERPDGSNFTLKIRSTKLEDSAMYFCASSAQNTGELFFGEGSRLTVL.

V and J are TRBV2 and TRBJ1-2; D gene unclear. CDR1 and CDR2 from the germline V gene are SNHLY and FYNNEI. The CDR3 spans 20 residues. Trimming removed 11 bases from V and 3 bases from J, with 37 bases in between. DNA for the CDR3: TGTGCCGCGTTCCTTTTGGAACCGGGAAGATTCGTGTTATTGGACTATGGCTACACCTTC. Encoded protein: CAAFLLEPGRFVLLDYGYTF.

The V and J genes are TRBV7-2 and TRBJ2-3; no firm D call. Germline V lookup: CDR1 SGHTA, CDR2 FQGNSA. CDR3 length: 13 residues. V lost 2 bases to trimming and J lost 8 bases, with 11 bases between them. The DNA of the CDR3 is TGTGCCAGCAGCTTACCGGGTACGGGTACGCAGTATTTT. This codes for CASSLPGTGTQYF.

This CDR3 is CASSPWGGPETQYF. The CDR3 coding sequence is TGTGCCAGCTCACCTTGGGGGGGCCCGGAGACCCAGTACTTC. The chain carries TRBV18 and TRBJ2-5, with D tentatively TRBD2 (7 bases). The V and J ends lost 3 bases and 5 bases respectively, with 13 bases between them. Germline-derived CDR1 and CDR2 are KGHSH and LQKENI. The CDR3 spans 14 residues. Based on the CDR3 plus reference TRBV18 and TRBJ2-5, the full variable domain is NAGVMQNPRHLVRRRGQEARLRCSPMKGHSHVYWYRQLPEEGLKFMVYLQKENIIDESGMPKERFSAEFPKEGPSILRIQQVVRGDSAAYFCASSPWGGPETQYFGPGTRLLVL.

V usage is TRBV30 and J usage is TRBJ1-2; 7 bases are a match to TRBD1. This CDR3 region has 12 residues. From germline, CDR1 is GTSNPN and CDR2 SVGIG (reference sequence). Unmatched junction bases numbered 4, after V lost 8 bases and J lost 1 base. DNA for the CDR3: TGTGCCGGGGGACAGAATAACTATGGCTACACCTTC. Its translation: CAGGQNNYGYTF.

DNA for the CDR3: TGTGCCAGCAGTCAAAGCAGGACAGGGCGGAGGACTGAAGCTTTCTTT. It encodes CASSQSRTGRRTEAFF. The chain combines TRBV28 with TRBJ1-1, with 8 bases fitting TRBD1. Germline V gene sequence: CDR1 MDHEN, CDR2 SYDVKM. V lost 5 bases to trimming and J lost 5 bases; unmatched junction nucleotides: 13. This CDR3 comprises 16 residues.

The chain uses TRBV5-1 and TRBJ2-3; 15 positions agree with TRBD2. The CDR3 totals 18 residues. In germline, CDR1 is SGHRS, CDR2 YFSETQ. V shed 4 bases and J 1 base; nucleotides not matched to a gene: 7. CDR3 protein: CASSPGLAGGPGTDTQYF. In nucleotides, the CDR3 is TGCGCCAGCAGCCCCGGACTAGCGGGGGGGCCGGGCACAGATACGCAGTATTTT.